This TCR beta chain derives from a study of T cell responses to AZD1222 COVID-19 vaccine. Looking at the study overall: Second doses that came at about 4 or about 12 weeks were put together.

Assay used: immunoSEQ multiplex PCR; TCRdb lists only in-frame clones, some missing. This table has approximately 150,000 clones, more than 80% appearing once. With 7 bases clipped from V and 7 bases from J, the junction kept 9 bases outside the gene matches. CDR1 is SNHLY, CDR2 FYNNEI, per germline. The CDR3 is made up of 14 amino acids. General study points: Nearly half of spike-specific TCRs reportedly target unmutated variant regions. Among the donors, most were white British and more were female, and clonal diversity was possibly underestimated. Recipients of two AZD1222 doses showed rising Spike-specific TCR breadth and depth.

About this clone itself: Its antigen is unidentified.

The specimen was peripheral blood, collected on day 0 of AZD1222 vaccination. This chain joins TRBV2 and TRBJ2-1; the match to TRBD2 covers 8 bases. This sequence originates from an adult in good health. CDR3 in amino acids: CASTERELGNEQFF. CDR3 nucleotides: TGTGCCAGCACCGAGCGGGAGTTAGGAAATGAGCAGTTCTTC.